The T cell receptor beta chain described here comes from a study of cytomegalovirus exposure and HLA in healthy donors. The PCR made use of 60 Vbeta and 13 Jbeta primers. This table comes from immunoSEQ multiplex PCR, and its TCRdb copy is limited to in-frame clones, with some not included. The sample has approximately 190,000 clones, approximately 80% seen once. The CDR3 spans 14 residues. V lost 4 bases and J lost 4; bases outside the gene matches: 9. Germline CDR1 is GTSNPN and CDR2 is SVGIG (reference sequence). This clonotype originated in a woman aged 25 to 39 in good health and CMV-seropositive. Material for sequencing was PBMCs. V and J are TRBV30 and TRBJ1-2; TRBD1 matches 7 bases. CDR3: CAWTRTGGFYGYTF. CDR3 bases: TGTGCCTGGACCCGGACAGGAGGTTTCTATGGCTACACCTTC.